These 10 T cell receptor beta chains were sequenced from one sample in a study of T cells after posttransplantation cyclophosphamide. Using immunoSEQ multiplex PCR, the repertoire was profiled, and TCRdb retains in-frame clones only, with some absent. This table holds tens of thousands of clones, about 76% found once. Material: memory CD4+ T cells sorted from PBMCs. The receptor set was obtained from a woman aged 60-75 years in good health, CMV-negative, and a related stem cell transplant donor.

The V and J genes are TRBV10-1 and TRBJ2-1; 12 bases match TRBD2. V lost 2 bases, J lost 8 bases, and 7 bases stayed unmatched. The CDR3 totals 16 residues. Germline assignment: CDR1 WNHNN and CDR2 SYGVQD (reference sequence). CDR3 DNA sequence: TGCGCCAGCAGTGAGCCATTCTCTAGCGGGGGGGATGAGCAGTTCTTC. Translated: CASSEPFSSGGDEQFF.

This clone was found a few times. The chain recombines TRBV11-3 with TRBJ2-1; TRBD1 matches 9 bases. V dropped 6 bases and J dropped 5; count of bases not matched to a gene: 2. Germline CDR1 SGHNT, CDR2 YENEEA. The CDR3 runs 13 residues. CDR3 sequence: CASRGQGNNEQFF. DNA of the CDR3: TGTGCCAGCAGGGGACAGGGAAACAATGAGCAGTTCTTC.

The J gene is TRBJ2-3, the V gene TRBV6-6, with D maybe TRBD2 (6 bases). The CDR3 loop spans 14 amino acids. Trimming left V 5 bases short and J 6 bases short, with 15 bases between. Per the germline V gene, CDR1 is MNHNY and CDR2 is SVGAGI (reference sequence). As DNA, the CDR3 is TGTGCCAGCAGTCCCGACGTACGGGGGGATACGCAGTATTTT. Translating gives CASSPDVRGDTQYF.

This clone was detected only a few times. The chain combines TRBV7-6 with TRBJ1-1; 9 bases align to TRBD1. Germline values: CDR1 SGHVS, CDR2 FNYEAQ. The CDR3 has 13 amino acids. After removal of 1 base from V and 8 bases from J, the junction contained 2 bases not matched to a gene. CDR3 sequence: CASSLGGTGEAFF. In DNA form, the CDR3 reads TGTGCCAGCAGCTTAGGAGGGACAGGGGAAGCTTTCTTT.

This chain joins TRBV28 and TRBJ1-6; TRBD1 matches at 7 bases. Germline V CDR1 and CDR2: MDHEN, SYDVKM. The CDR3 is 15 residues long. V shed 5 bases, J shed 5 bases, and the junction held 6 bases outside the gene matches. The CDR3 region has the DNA TGTGCCAGCAGTGGGTCACAGGGGAATAATTCACCCCTCCACTTT. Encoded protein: CASSGSQGNNSPLHF.

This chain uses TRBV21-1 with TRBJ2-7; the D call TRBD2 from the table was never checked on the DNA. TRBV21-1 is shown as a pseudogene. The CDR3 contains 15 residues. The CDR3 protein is CASSTSGTGGSEQYF. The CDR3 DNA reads TGTGCCAGCAGCACATCGGGGACGGGAGGGTCCGAGCAGTACTTC.

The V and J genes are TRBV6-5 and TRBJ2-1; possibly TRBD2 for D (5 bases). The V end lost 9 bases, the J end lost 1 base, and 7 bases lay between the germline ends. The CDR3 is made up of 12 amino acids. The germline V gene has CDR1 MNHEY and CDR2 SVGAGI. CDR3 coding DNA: TGTGCCAGTAGAGGGTCCTACAATGAGCAGTTCTTC. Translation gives CASRGSYNEQFF.

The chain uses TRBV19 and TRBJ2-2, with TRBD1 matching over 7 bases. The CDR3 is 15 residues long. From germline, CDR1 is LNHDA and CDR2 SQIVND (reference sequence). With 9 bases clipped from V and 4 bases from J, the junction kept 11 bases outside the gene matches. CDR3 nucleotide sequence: TGTGCCAGCTTTAACGACAGGGTGGGCACCGGGGAGCTGTTTTTT. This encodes CASFNDRVGTGELFF.

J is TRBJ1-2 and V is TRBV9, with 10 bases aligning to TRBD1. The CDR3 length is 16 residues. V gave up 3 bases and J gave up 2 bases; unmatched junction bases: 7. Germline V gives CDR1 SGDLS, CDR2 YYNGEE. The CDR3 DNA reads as TGTGCCAGCAGCGCGGGAGCGGGACAGGGGAACTATGGCTACACCTTC. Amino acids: CASSAGAGQGNYGYTF.

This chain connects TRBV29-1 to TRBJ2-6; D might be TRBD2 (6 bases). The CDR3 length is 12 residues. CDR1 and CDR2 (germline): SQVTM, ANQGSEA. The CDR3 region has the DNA TGCAACGGGAGCTCTGGGGCCAACGTCCTGACTTTC. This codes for CNGSSGANVLTF.